A single count supports the clone carrying this T cell receptor beta chain. The data belong to a study of neoadjuvant anti-PD-1 for oral cavity cancer. These oral cavity squamous cell carcinomas were HPV-negative and locally advanced. Profiling relied on immunoSEQ multiplex PCR, and the TCRdb table lists in-frame clones only, not all of them. The sample includes some 15,000 clones, about two thirds of them seen just once. Trimming removed 3 bases at V and 3 bases at J, with 12 bases between. Germline V gene lookup returns CDR1 MGHDK and CDR2 SYGVNS. The CDR3 length is 14 residues. This receptor was identified in a person aged 40 to 85 with oral cavity squamous cell carcinoma. The specimen was PBMCs, collected before nivolumab (anti-PD-1) treatment. The chain has TRBV25-1 and TRBJ2-7; D might be TRBD2 (6 bases). CDR3 amino acids: CASSEAGGIYEQYF. Here the CDR3 DNA reads TGTGCCAGCAGTGAGGCCGGCGGGATCTACGAGCAGTACTTC.